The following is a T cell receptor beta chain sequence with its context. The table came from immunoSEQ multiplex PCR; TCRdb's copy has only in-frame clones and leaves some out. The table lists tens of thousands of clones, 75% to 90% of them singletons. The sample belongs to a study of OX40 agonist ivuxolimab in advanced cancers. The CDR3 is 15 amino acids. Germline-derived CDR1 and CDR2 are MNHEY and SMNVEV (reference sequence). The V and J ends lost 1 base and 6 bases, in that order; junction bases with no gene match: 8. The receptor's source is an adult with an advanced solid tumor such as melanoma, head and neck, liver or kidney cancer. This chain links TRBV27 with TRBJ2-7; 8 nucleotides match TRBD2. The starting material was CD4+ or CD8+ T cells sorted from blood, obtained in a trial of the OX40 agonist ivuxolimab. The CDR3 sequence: CASSLYGGASREQYF. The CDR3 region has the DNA TGTGCCAGCAGTTTATACGGGGGGGCATCTCGCGAGCAGTACTTC.